The 20 T cell receptor beta chains given below trace back to one sample, sequenced in a study of T cell responses to AZD1222 COVID-19 vaccine. Measured with immunoSEQ multiplex PCR; TCRdb has only the in-frame clones, and not every one. Of 84,000 or so clones detected, 80% to 90% appear once; the ten largest clones hold approximately 8%. Material: peripheral blood, obtained on day 0 of AZD1222 vaccination. These receptors all stem from an adult in good health.

This chain links TRBV4-1 with TRBJ1-1, with TRBD1 matching over 7 bases. With V trimmed by 0 bases and J by 4 bases, 8 bases remained unmatched. Germline V gene lookup returns CDR1 MGHRA and CDR2 YSYEKL. This CDR3 comprises 16 residues. The CDR3, as DNA: TGCGCCAGCAGCCAAGAGGAGGGGGCGCGTCTCACTGAAGCTTTCTTT. Translating gives CASSQEEGARLTEAFF.

This sequence joins TRBV28 and TRBJ1-5; no firm D call. Trimming stripped 3 bases from V and 5 bases from J, with 8 bases between. The CDR3 totals 13 residues. Germline assignment: CDR1 MDHEN and CDR2 SYDVKM. CDR3 nucleotides: TGTGCCAGCAGTTTGCAGCGGTATCAGCCCCAGCATTTT. Protein: CASSLQRYQPQHF.

This sequence joins TRBV18 and TRBJ1-6; D unresolved. This CDR3 contains 13 residues. V was cut by 3 bases and J by 10 bases, with 10 bases left in between. Germline assignment: CDR1 KGHSH and CDR2 LQKENI. The CDR3 region is CASSPGTSSPLHF. As DNA, the CDR3 is TGTGCCAGCTCACCCGGTACAAGCTCACCCCTCCACTTT.

The chain couples TRBV27 to TRBJ1-6; D may be TRBD1 (5 bases). V dropped 1 base and J dropped 10 bases, with 17 bases sitting between them. Germline V CDR1 and CDR2: MNHEY, SMNVEV (reference sequence). The CDR3 is made up of 16 amino acids. The CDR3 protein is CASSLWISGHESPLHF. DNA for the CDR3: TGTGCCAGCAGTTTATGGATCTCAGGACACGAATCACCCCTCCACTTT.

CDR3 in amino acids: CASGASPPYEQFF. CDR3 DNA: TGTGCCAGCGGGGCCTCTCCGCCTTATGAGCAGTTCTTC. The rearrangement links TRBV2 to TRBJ2-1; the D gene is possibly TRBD1 (5 bases). Per germline, CDR1 SNHLY and CDR2 FYNNEI. Trimming shortened V by 8 bases and J by 8 bases, and 16 bases separated the two germline ends. The CDR3 runs 13 residues.

This clone has only one observation. The chain is built from TRBV7-8 and TRBJ2-7, with TRBD1 identical over 10 bases. CDR1 SGHVS and CDR2 FQNEAQ come from the germline V gene. The CDR3 is made up of 15 amino acids. With 5 bases clipped from V and 4 bases from J, the junction kept 8 bases outside the gene matches. For the CDR3, the DNA is TGTGCCAGCAGCCAAAATCCGGGACAGGGGTACGAGCAGTACTTC. This codes for CASSQNPGQGYEQYF. Drawing the rest from reference TRBV7-8 and TRBJ2-7, the complete variable domain is GAGVSQSPRYKVAKRGQDVALRCDPISGHVSLFWYQQALGQGPEFLTYFQNEAQLDKSGLPSDRFFAERPEGSVSTLKIQRTQQEDSAVYLCASSQNPGQGYEQYFGPGTRLTVT.

The V and J genes are TRBV29-1 and TRBJ1-2, with D perhaps matching TRBD1 (5 bases). V lost 7 bases and J lost 2, with 14 bases in between. This CDR3 contains 13 residues. Germline loops: CDR1 SQVTM, CDR2 ANQGSEA. The CDR3 DNA sequence: TGCAGCGCCGAGGACAAGATAAACTATGGCTACACCTTC. Protein: CSAEDKINYGYTF.

This clone has a count of ten or more. The chain carries TRBV6-5 and TRBJ2-1, with TRBD2 matching over 11 bases. This CDR3 is built from 15 residues. Germline V gene data show CDR1 as MNHEY and CDR2 as SVGAGI. Germline trimming cut 5 bases from V and 8 bases from J; bases unmatched to any gene: 8. The chain's CDR3 is CASSTQTSGIDEQFF. DNA for the CDR3: TGTGCCAGCAGTACCCAGACTAGCGGGATCGATGAGCAGTTCTTC.

This clone occurred a few times. The chain couples TRBV27 to TRBJ1-1, with D perhaps matching TRBD1 (5 bases). This CDR3 spans 13 amino acids. CDR1 is MNHEY and CDR2 is SMNVEV in the germline V gene (reference sequence). The germline V and J ends were trimmed by 6 bases and 3 bases, with 11 bases remaining between them. The CDR3 spells CASRSRDDTEAFF. CDR3 in DNA: TGTGCCAGCAGGTCCAGGGATGACACTGAAGCTTTCTTT.

This rearrangement joins TRBV10-3 to TRBJ2-5; D not resolved. This CDR3 has 12 amino acids. CDR1 and CDR2 (germline): ENHRY, SYGVKD. Between the trimmed V and J ends, which lost 2 bases and 2 bases, there was a span of 3 bases. The CDR3 DNA is TGTGCCATCAGTGAGGAACAAGAGACCCAGTACTTC. Its protein product is CAISEEQETQYF.

The chain employs TRBV3-1 (or the pseudogene TRBV3-2) and TRBJ1-3; D is uncertain. Germline V gene sequence: CDR1 LGHDT, CDR2 YNNKEL (reference sequence). The CDR3 runs to 19 residues. Between the trimmed V and J ends, which lost 4 bases and 0 bases, there was a span of 22 bases. The CDR3 loop reads CASSPPQAAIQSSGNTIYF. The CDR3 coding sequence is TGTGCCAGCAGCCCGCCACAAGCCGCCATCCAAAGCTCTGGAAACACCATATATTTT.

This chain joins TRBV14 and TRBJ2-7; 7 bases line up with TRBD1. The CDR3 length is 15 residues. J lost 2 bases, V lost 2 bases, and 6 bases had no gene match. Germline V gene data show CDR1 as SGHDN and CDR2 as FVKESK. For the CDR3, the DNA is TGTGCCAGCAGCCAAAGGGACAGCACCCCCTACGAGCAGTACTTC. The encoded protein is CASSQRDSTPYEQYF.

This clone occurred once. The V and J genes are TRBV5-1 and TRBJ2-5; D unclear. The V and J ends lost 1 base and 3 bases respectively, with 4 bases between them. From germline, CDR1 is SGHRS and CDR2 YFSETQ. The CDR3 consists of 12 residues. As DNA, the CDR3 is TGCGCCAGCAGCTTGCCAGAAGAGACCCAGTACTTC. Residues: CASSLPEETQYF.

This chain connects TRBV27 to TRBJ2-1; 14 bases align to TRBD2. This CDR3 has 17 amino acids. Germline V gene lookup returns CDR1 MNHEY and CDR2 SMNVEV (reference sequence). V trimming: 6 bases; J trimming: 1 base; junction bases outside the gene matches: 5. CDR3 amino acids: CASSPWTSGRSYNEQFF. The DNA of the CDR3 is TGTGCCAGCAGCCCTTGGACTAGCGGGAGGTCCTACAATGAGCAGTTCTTC.

This rearrangement joins TRBV2 to TRBJ2-5; D may be TRBD1 or TRBD2 (6 bases each). The CDR3 length is 12 residues. Germline CDR1 is SNHLY and CDR2 is FYNNEI. V was pared by 7 bases and J by 5 bases, with 11 bases between. The CDR3 reads CASNTGRETQYF. The CDR3 DNA is TGTGCCAGCAATACAGGGAGGGAGACCCAGTACTTC.

This sequence joins TRBV19 and TRBJ2-5; TRBD2 matches 7 bases. J lost 5 bases, V lost 4 bases, and 10 bases had no gene match. Germline V lookup: CDR1 LNHDA, CDR2 SQIVND (reference sequence). This CDR3 is built from 15 residues. This CDR3 reads CASSNGGRAGETQYF. CDR3 sequence (DNA): TGTGCCAGTAGTAATGGTGGGAGGGCCGGGGAGACCCAGTACTTC.

This rearrangement joins TRBV19 to TRBJ2-7; D may be TRBD2 (7 bases). Trimming cost V 5 bases and J 11 bases, with 19 bases left between them. This CDR3 has 13 residues. Germline CDR1 reads LNHDA; CDR2 reads SQIVND (reference sequence). The CDR3: CASSSGGGGPEYF. DNA for the CDR3: TGTGCCAGTAGTTCAGGCGGCGGGGGCCCCGAGTACTTC.

The chain couples TRBV5-8 to TRBJ2-3; TRBD1 agrees at 7 bases. Germline V CDR1 and CDR2: SGHTS, YDEGEE. The CDR3 has 16 residues. V lost 4 bases to trimming and J lost 4 bases; unmatched junction nucleotides: 12. This CDR3 is CASSPGQTFRADTQYF. The CDR3 bases are TGTGCCAGCAGCCCGGGACAGACTTTTAGGGCAGATACGCAGTATTTT.

This chain links TRBV5-8 with TRBJ1-3; D unclear. This CDR3 contains 17 residues. Germline CDR1 SGHTS, CDR2 YDEGEE. Trimming took off 1 base at V and 1 base at J, with 15 bases between the two ends. The CDR3 DNA reads as TGTGCCAGCAGCTTGCATGGCACCCGGCGGTCTGGAAACACCATATATTTT. Its protein is CASSLHGTRRSGNTIYF.

This clone was recorded once. J is TRBJ1-2 and V is TRBV2; the match to TRBD1 covers 9 bases. The length of the CDR3 is 15 residues. The ends lost 5 bases at V and 3 bases at J; junction bases unmatched: 7. The germline gives CDR1 SNHLY, CDR2 FYNNEI. In DNA form, the CDR3 reads TGTGCCAGCAGTCGGGACAGGGTATTAGACTATGGCTACACCTTC. Translation: CASSRDRVLDYGYTF.